This entry lists 2 T cell receptor beta chains sequenced from one sample in a study of cytotoxic CD8 clonotypes in ibrutinib-treated CLL. Sequencing was performed with immunoSEQ multiplex PCR; in TCRdb, only in-frame clones are kept and a portion is missing. The table lists approximately 30,000 clones, approximately 57% of them singletons, with less than 6% in the top ten. The starting material was PBMCs, obtained before ibrutinib treatment. The receptors originated from a human donor with chronic lymphocytic leukemia.

The chain links TRBV18 to TRBJ1-1; 8 nucleotides match TRBD1. Germline loops: CDR1 KGHSH, CDR2 LQKENI. V lost 3 bases to trimming and J lost 0 bases; unmatched junction nucleotides: 6. The CDR3 length is 16 residues. CDR3 sequence reads: CASSPQGAQVNTEAFF. The CDR3 nucleotides read TGTGCCAGCTCACCCCAGGGGGCTCAGGTGAACACTGAAGCTTTCTTT. Combining the CDR3 with reference TRBV18 and TRBJ1-1 gives the whole variable domain NAGVMQNPRHLVRRRGQEARLRCSPMKGHSHVYWYRQLPEEGLKFMVYLQKENIIDESGMPKERFSAEFPKEGPSILRIQQVVRGDSAAYFCASSPQGAQVNTEAFFGQGTRLTVV.

This clone was detected a few times. The rearrangement links TRBV16 to TRBJ2-1; no clear D. Trimming shortened V by 6 bases and J by 3 bases, and 3 bases separated the two germline ends. Per the germline V gene, CDR1 is KGHSY and CDR2 is FQNENV. CDR3 size: 11 residues. The DNA of the CDR3 is TGTGCCAGCAGAAACTACAATGAGCAGTTCTTC. Protein product: CASRNYNEQFF. The whole variable domain, filled in from reference TRBV16 and TRBJ2-1, reads GEEVAQTPKHLVRGEGQKAKLYCAPIKGHSYVFWYQQVLKNEFKFLISFQNENVFDETGMPKERFSAKCLPNSPCSLEIQATKLEDSAVYFCASRNYNEQFFGPGTRLTVL.